A single sample is the source of the 25 T cell receptor beta chains below, sequenced in a study of T cells in Graves' hyperthyroidism and ophthalmopathy. RNA transcripts gave rise to amplified TCR beta CDR3 regions. Initially, a first-round RT-PCR of the TCR CDR3 employed the HTBI primer set. One entry per CDR3 protein results from TCRdb running MiXCR on the multiplex PCR reads. The repertoire holds about 260,000 distinct CDR3 sequences, with approximately 16% as singletons. The sample was blood. The receptors come from a young woman with Graves' ophthalmopathy.

This clonotype was counted many times. This sequence may be a read error, since a much larger clone differs from it by one base. V usage is TRBV28 and J usage is TRBJ1-5, with TRBD1 identical over 7 bases. The CDR3 contains 16 residues. The V and J ends lost 1 base and 1 base, in that order; junction bases with no gene match: 4. Germline CDR1 is MDHEN and CDR2 is SYDVKM. CDR3 nucleotide sequence: TGTGCCAGCAGTTTATCAGGGGGAAGGAGCAATCAGCCCCAGCATTTT. Amino acids: CASSLSGGRSNQPQHF.

This clonotype came up many times. V gene TRBV28 combines with J gene TRBJ2-1; the D is unclear. V was cut by 4 bases and J by 6 bases, with 7 bases left in between. There are 12 residues in the CDR3. The germline V gene encodes CDR1 MDHEN and CDR2 SYDVKM. CDR3 bases: TGTGCCAGCAGTTCCGGCTCCAATGAGCAGTTCTTC. Protein: CASSSGSNEQFF.

The table lists this clonotype with a few counts. This may arise from a read error, as a much more abundant clone is one base away. The chain couples TRBV5-4 to TRBJ2-1; TRBD2 matches 7 bases. Trimming cost V 4 bases and J 0 bases; bases outside gene matches: 1. CDR1 and CDR2 from the germline V gene are SGHNT and YYREEE (reference sequence). The CDR3 sequence is 14 residues long. CDR3 residues: CASSRGDSYNEQFF. CDR3 sequence (DNA): TGTGCCAGCAGCCGGGGGGACTCCTACAATGAGCAGTTCTTC.

A few counts support this clonotype. A read error may explain this, as a much larger clone is one base away. The chain recombines TRBV3-1 with TRBJ2-5, with a weak D call TRBD2 (6 bases). V shed 4 bases and J shed 7 bases, with 19 bases lying between them. The CDR3 has 15 residues. Germline CDR1 is LGHDT and CDR2 is YNNKEL (reference sequence). Written as DNA, the CDR3 is TGTGCCAGCAGCCGAGGCGGGGACCCATCAGGGACCCAGTACTTC. The encoded protein is CASSRGGDPSGTQYF.

The table lists this clonotype with many counts. This chain links TRBV6-2 or TRBV6-3 with TRBJ2-5; 12 positions match TRBD2. CDR3 length: 15 residues. V lost 2 bases and J lost 5; bases outside the gene matches: 3. Germline V gene data show CDR1 as MNHEY and CDR2 as SVGEGT. The CDR3 sequence: CASSYLAGGSETQYF. Written as DNA, the CDR3 is TGTGCCAGCAGTTACCTAGCGGGAGGGTCCGAGACCCAGTACTTC.

This clonotype was observed at least ten times. This rearrangement joins TRBV20-1 to TRBJ1-1, with 7 bases identical to TRBD1. The CDR3 covers 14 residues. CDR1 is DFQATT, CDR2 SNEGSKA, per germline (reference sequence). V dropped 4 bases and J dropped 4; count of bases not matched to a gene: 9. CDR3 sequence: CSAKTGAGGTEAFF. The CDR3 DNA follows: TGCAGTGCTAAAACAGGGGCGGGTGGCACTGAAGCTTTCTTT.

On this clonotype itself: One base away lies a much larger clone, so this may be a sequencing read error. The chain uses TRBV10-3 and TRBJ1-2; TRBD1 might be the D (6 bases). Germline assignment: CDR1 ENHRY and CDR2 SYGVKD. V was trimmed by 5 bases and J by 7 bases, leaving 11 bases between them. This CDR3 comprises 12 residues. For the CDR3, the DNA is TGTGCCATCAGTCAGACAGGTGGTGGCTACACCTTC. Amino acid sequence: CAISQTGGGYTF.

This rearrangement joins TRBV30 to TRBJ2-2; D possibly corresponds to TRBD2 (5 bases). The V and J ends lost 4 bases and 0 bases respectively, with 9 bases between them. The CDR3 loop spans 14 amino acids. Per the germline V gene, CDR1 is GTSNPN and CDR2 is SVGIG (reference sequence). CDR3 bases: TGTGCCTGGAATAAACTAGCGAACACCGGGGAGCTGTTTTTT. Translation gives CAWNKLANTGELFF.

The chain joins TRBV2 to TRBJ1-5; 7 nucleotides agree with TRBD1. V shed 6 bases and J 6 bases; nucleotides not matched to a gene: 11. CDR3 length: 15 residues. Germline CDR1 and CDR2: SNHLY and FYNNEI. The CDR3 loop reads CASRGNRGIGQPQHF. In DNA, the CDR3 is TGTGCCAGCAGGGGCAACAGGGGCATAGGTCAGCCCCAGCATTTT.

In its sample, this clonotype was seen many times. The genes are TRBV20-1 and TRBJ2-3; the D is unclear. Germline lookup yields CDR1 DFQATT and CDR2 SNEGSKA (reference sequence). The CDR3 extends over 13 amino acids. V was clipped by 3 bases and J by 6 bases, with 13 bases between them. CDR3 region: CSASDGVADTQYF. The CDR3 coding sequence is TGCAGTGCTAGTGATGGTGTAGCCGATACGCAGTATTTT.

This clonotype has ten or more counts. The rearrangement links TRBV7-9 to TRBJ1-1; 7 nucleotides match TRBD1. Per the germline V gene, CDR1 is SEHNR and CDR2 is FQNEAQ (reference sequence). The CDR3 extends over 17 amino acids. The V gene end was trimmed by 5 bases and the J gene end by 0 bases; junction bases not matched to a gene: 12. The CDR3 region is CASSPRGRVRVNTEAFF. The CDR3 DNA follows: TGTGCCAGCAGCCCTAGGGGGCGTGTAAGGGTGAACACTGAAGCTTTCTTT. The variable domain in full, completed from reference TRBV7-9 and TRBJ1-1, reads DTGVSQNPRHKITKRGQNVTFRCDPISEHNRLYWYRQTLGQGPEFLTYFQNEAQLEKSRLLSDRFSAERPKGSFSTLEIQRTEQGDSAMYLCASSPRGRVRVNTEAFFGQGTRLTVV.

This clonotype was detected ten times or more. This rearrangement joins TRBV12-3 or TRBV12-4 to TRBJ1-2; 8 nucleotides agree with TRBD1. This CDR3 comprises 14 residues. V was clipped by 5 bases and J by 4 bases; unmatched bases: 6. Here the CDR3 DNA reads TGTGCCAGCAGTCGGGACAGGCTCCCCTATGGCTACACCTTC. This sequence encodes CASSRDRLPYGYTF.

The table lists this clonotype with many counts. This chain joins TRBV4-2 and TRBJ2-7; a possible D gene is TRBD2 (6 bases). Germline CDR1 and CDR2: LGHNA and YNFKEQ. Trimming pared 1 base from V and 3 bases from J, leaving 10 bases between. This CDR3 is built from 14 residues. CDR3: CASSQAAGSYEQYF. The CDR3 DNA is TGTGCCAGCAGCCAAGCGGCGGGAAGCTACGAGCAGTACTTC.

The chain combines TRBV4-3 with TRBJ2-3, with TRBD2 matching over 8 bases. The CDR3 runs to 20 residues. V lost 0 bases, J lost 0 bases, and 14 bases stayed unmatched. CDR1 is LGHNA, CDR2 YSLEER, per germline. For the CDR3, the DNA is TGCGCCAGCAGCCAAGATAGGCTAGCGGGCTACGTTGGTAGCACAGATACGCAGTATTTT. It is translated as CASSQDRLAGYVGSTDTQYF.

In its sample, this clonotype was seen many times. The chain carries TRBV2 and TRBJ2-1; D may be TRBD1 or TRBD2 (5 bases each). Germline V lookup: CDR1 SNHLY, CDR2 FYNNEI. V was trimmed by 4 bases and J by 10 bases, leaving 5 bases between them. There are 10 residues in the CDR3. CDR3 DNA sequence: TGTGCCAGCAGTGGGGGGGAGCAGTTCTTC. It codes for CASSGGEQFF.

This clonotype was seen a handful of times. The rearrangement uses TRBV29-1 and TRBJ2-1; 13 bases are shared with TRBD2. The J segment lost 9 bases and the V segment lost 6 bases, leaving 14 bases of the junction unmatched. CDR1 and CDR2 (germline): SQVTM, ANQGSEA. This CDR3 is 16 amino acids long. The CDR3 nucleotides are TGCAGCGTCTGTTTGATCGGGACTAGCGGGACGGGTGAGCAGTTCTTC. Translated: CSVCLIGTSGTGEQFF.

At least ten counts were recorded for this clonotype. The chain joins TRBV12-3 or TRBV12-4 to TRBJ2-6, with 7 bases lining up with TRBD1. After removal of 6 bases from V and 2 bases from J, the junction contained 16 bases not matched to a gene. The CDR3 has 19 residues. CDR3 in amino acids: CASRATLGFDRAGANVLTF. The CDR3, as DNA: TGTGCCAGCAGAGCCACCCTCGGATTCGACAGGGCTGGGGCCAACGTCCTGACTTTC.

This clonotype was recorded many times. The V call is TRBV20-1, the J call TRBJ2-2; D may be TRBD1 (5 bases). The V gene lost 2 bases and the J gene lost 0 bases, with 13 bases spanning the gap. The CDR3 has 16 amino acids. CDR1 is DFQATT, CDR2 SNEGSKA, per germline (reference sequence). CDR3 residues: CSARNRGGANTGELFF. CDR3 bases: TGCAGTGCTAGAAATAGGGGCGGCGCGAACACCGGGGAGCTGTTTTTT.

The rearrangement joins TRBV7-9 to TRBJ1-2, with TRBD1 matching 10 bases. Germline V CDR1 and CDR2: SEHNR, FQNEAQ (reference sequence). V was clipped by 2 bases and J by 6 bases; unmatched bases: 3. The CDR3 sequence is 14 residues long. CDR3 DNA: TGTGCCAGCAGCTTAATAGGACAGGGGGATGGCTACACCTTC. Translated, it gives CASSLIGQGDGYTF.

The chain uses TRBV3-1 and TRBJ2-2; 9 nucleotides agree with TRBD1. V was clipped by 5 bases and J by 6 bases; unmatched bases: 4. Per the germline V gene, CDR1 is LGHDT and CDR2 is YNNKEL (reference sequence). The CDR3 sequence is 14 residues long. In DNA form, the CDR3 reads TGTGCCAGCAGCTACAGGGGGCGAGCCGGGGAGCTGTTTTTT. Encoded protein: CASSYRGRAGELFF.

This clonotype occurred many times. This chain links TRBV12-3 or TRBV12-4 with TRBJ2-5; the match to TRBD2 covers 8 bases. The CDR3 is 13 residues long. V lost 6 bases, J lost 3 bases, and 3 bases stayed unmatched. The CDR3: CASRHSGKETQYF. CDR3 DNA: TGTGCCAGCAGGCATAGCGGGAAAGAGACCCAGTACTTC.

This clonotype was observed a single time. The chain carries TRBV2 and TRBJ2-7; D might be TRBD2 (6 bases). V lost 8 bases and J 4 bases, leaving 9 bases between the germline ends. This CDR3 is built from 11 residues. The germline CDR1 and CDR2 sequences are SNHLY and FYNNEI. CDR3 DNA sequence: TGTGCCAGCGGGAGGCGGTACGAGCAGTACTTC. Protein sequence: CASGRRYEQYF.

The chain employs TRBV6-1 and TRBJ2-5; TRBD1 matches at 10 bases. The length of the CDR3 is 14 residues. Looked up from germline, CDR1 is MNHNS and CDR2 is SASEGT. The J segment lost 7 bases and the V segment lost 1 base, leaving 3 bases of the junction unmatched. The CDR3 DNA reads TGTGCCAGCAGTGAAGGGACAGGGGGAAGGACCCAGTACTTC. It is translated as CASSEGTGGRTQYF.

In its sample, this clonotype was seen once. The chain is built from TRBV28 and TRBJ1-2, with D maybe TRBD1 (6 bases). Germline CDR1 reads MDHEN; CDR2 reads SYDVKM. V lost 3 bases and J 3 bases, leaving 11 bases between the germline ends. This CDR3 is built from 14 residues. CDR3 sequence reads: CASSFRRGDYGYTF. CDR3 sequence (DNA): TGTGCCAGCAGTTTTCGCAGGGGAGACTATGGCTACACCTTC.

This clonotype has at least ten counts. This chain joins TRBV28 and TRBJ1-2, with D perhaps matching TRBD1 (6 bases). V dropped 5 bases and J dropped 4 bases, with 11 bases sitting between them. The CDR3 length is 13 residues. Germline CDR1 and CDR2: MDHEN and SYDVKM. The CDR3 sequence: CASSITGFYGYTF. CDR3 DNA sequence: TGTGCCAGCAGTATAACAGGGTTCTATGGCTACACCTTC.